The following is a T cell receptor beta chain sequence with its context. No antigen is known for it. The data were obtained in a study of cytomegalovirus exposure and HLA in healthy donors. The PCR contained 60 Vbeta and 13 Jbeta primers. Sequencing was performed with immunoSEQ multiplex PCR; in TCRdb, only in-frame clones are kept and a portion is missing. The sample includes some 130,000 clones, about 82% seen only once; the top ten take approximately 1%. General study results and limits: High specificity and sensitivity for cytomegalovirus status were reported for the classifier. Segments of the TCR beta V type were, in most cases, productive about 90% or about 30% of the time in an earlier analysis. The authors listed some 150 TCR beta chains as cytomegalovirus-associated.

With 6 bases clipped from V and 3 bases from J, the junction kept 8 bases outside the gene matches. There are 15 residues in the CDR3. Per germline, CDR1 MNHEY and CDR2 SMNVEV (reference sequence). The chain uses TRBV27 and TRBJ2-7; TRBD1 matches 10 bases. Sequencing was carried out using PBMCs. This sequence was found in a boy younger than 18 in good health and CMV-seronegative. CDR3 DNA: TGTGCCAGCAGGTACGGGACAGGGGCGCACTACGAGCAGTACTTC. Translation: CASRYGTGAHYEQYF.